The 3 T cell receptor beta chains reported below all come from one sample, sequenced in a study of beta chain features in type 1 diabetes. Since all of the isolated RNA was reverse transcribed, expressed TCRB transcripts were what got sequenced. Clones were read by immunoSEQ multiplex PCR, and TCRdb kept only the in-frame ones, dropping some. This sample has 500,000 to 700,000 clones, with about 16% found just once. The material sequenced was naive CD4+ T cells from blood. These receptors all come from a man younger than 35 in good health.

Only a few counts were recorded for this clone. The rearrangement joins TRBV2 to TRBJ2-1; no firm D call. Germline V gene data show CDR1 as SNHLY and CDR2 as FYNNEI. This CDR3 is built from 12 residues. V shed 3 bases and J shed 4 bases, with 4 bases lying between them. CDR3 amino acids: CASSENYNEQFF. As DNA, the CDR3 is TGTGCCAGCAGTGAGAATTACAATGAGCAGTTCTTC.

This clone was recorded a few times. The CDR3 DNA sequence: TGTGCCAGCAGCCGCTTAGCGGGAGTTTTGGTAACCGAGCAGTACTTC. Protein: CASSRLAGVLVTEQYF. The chain links TRBV14 to TRBJ2-7; 9 bases fit TRBD2. V shed 4 bases, J shed 6 bases, and the junction held 13 bases outside the gene matches. Germline V gene sequence: CDR1 SGHDN, CDR2 FVKESK. CDR3 length: 16 residues.

The J gene is TRBJ2-3, the V gene TRBV7-2; 11 nucleotides line up with TRBD2. V trimming: 4 bases; J trimming: 8 bases; junction bases outside the gene matches: 5. The CDR3 runs to 14 residues. Germline V gene sequence: CDR1 SGHTA, CDR2 FQGNSA. In DNA, the CDR3 is TGTGCCAGCAGCTCCCTAGCGGGAGGAACTACGCAGTATTTT. This gives the protein CASSSLAGGTTQYF.